This TCR beta chain was obtained from a study of cytomegalovirus exposure and HLA in healthy donors. This clone occurred once. The CDR3 has 14 amino acids. Germline CDR1 SQVTM, CDR2 ANQGSEA. V gave up 3 bases and J gave up 6 bases; unmatched junction bases: 7. The PCR contained 60 Vbeta and 13 Jbeta primers. Method: immunoSEQ multiplex PCR; TCRdb's copy keeps in-frame clones and lacks some. Of 160,000 or so clones in the sample, approximately 82% are singletons; the top ten hold over 1.1%. Sequencing used PBMCs. The J gene is TRBJ2-5, the V gene TRBV29-1; 10 bases line up with TRBD2. This TCR was sampled from a male donor in good health and CMV-seronegative. The CDR3 here is CSVEPSGSGKTQYF. In DNA form, the CDR3 reads TGCAGCGTTGAGCCTAGCGGGAGCGGGAAGACCCAGTACTTC. Complete variable domain (other parts from reference TRBV29-1 and TRBJ2-5): SAVISQKPSRDICQRGTSLTIQCQVDSQVTMMFWYRQQPGQSLTLIATANQGSEATYESGFVIDKFPISRPNLTFSTLTVSNMSPEDSSIYLCSVEPSGSGKTQYFGPGTRLLVL.